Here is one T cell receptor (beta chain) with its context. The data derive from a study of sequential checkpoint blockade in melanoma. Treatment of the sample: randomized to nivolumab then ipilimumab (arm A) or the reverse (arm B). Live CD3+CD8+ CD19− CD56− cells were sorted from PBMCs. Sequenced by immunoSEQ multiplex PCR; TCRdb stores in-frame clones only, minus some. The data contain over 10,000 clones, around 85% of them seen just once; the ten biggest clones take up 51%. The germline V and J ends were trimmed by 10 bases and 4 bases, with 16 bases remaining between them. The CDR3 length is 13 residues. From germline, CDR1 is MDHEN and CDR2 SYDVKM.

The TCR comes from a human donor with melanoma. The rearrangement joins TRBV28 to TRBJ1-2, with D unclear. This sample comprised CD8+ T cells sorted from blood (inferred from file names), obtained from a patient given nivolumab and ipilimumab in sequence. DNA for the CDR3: TGTGCCACCCTGGAGGGAGGGATCTATGGCTACACCTTC. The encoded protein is CATLEGGIYGYTF.